This TCR beta chain emerged from a study of long-term antiretroviral therapy in people with HIV. Survey-level resolution applied to immunoSEQ assay v3.0. Sequencing was performed with immunoSEQ multiplex PCR; in TCRdb, only in-frame clones are kept and a portion is missing. The sample has tens of thousands of clones, 76% seen once. Trimming cost V 1 base and J 4 bases, with 11 bases left between them. CDR1 is LNHDA, CDR2 SQIVND, per germline (reference sequence). This CDR3 has 15 residues. The source is a woman aged 40 to 50 with HIV. Sequenced material: unsorted PBMCs, taken 1.1 years before starting antiretroviral therapy. This chain uses TRBV19 with TRBJ2-1; D assignment may be TRBD1 or TRBD2 (5 bases each). CDR3 residues: CASSIGGTEYNEQFF. DNA for the CDR3: TGTGCCAGTAGTATAGGGGGGACGGAGTACAATGAGCAGTTCTTC.